A selection of T cell receptor beta chains follows, all from one sample in a study of spatial heterogeneity in lung cancer. TCRdb passed the 5' RACE reads through MiXCR, listing each CDR3 protein once. The sample yields about 85,000 distinct CDR3 sequences, approximately 21% seen once. This specimen consisted of PBMCs, obtained at surgery. These receptors were taken from a male donor with early-stage non-small cell lung cancer. Each CDR3 is given with its conserved first and last residue. The D gene is left open where the match is weak. The size field is filled for only some rows; it gives once, few, many or a size class.

.	TRBV10-3	.	TRBJ2-7	CAISYPGTYEQYF	TGTGCCATCAGTTACCCTGGGACCTACGAGCAGTACTTC
.	TRBV5-1	.	TRBJ2-7	CASSLLGGYSYEQYF	TGCGCCAGCAGCCTGCTGGGGGGCTACTCCTACGAGCAGTACTTC
TRBD2	TRBV4-2	few	TRBJ2-3	CASSQGRGGAADTQYF	TGTGCCAGCAGCCAAGGGCGCGGGGGGGCAGCAGATACGCAGTATTTT
TRBD1	TRBV20-1	few	TRBJ2-5	CSAGRQGSQETQYF	TGCAGTGCTGGGAGACAGGGGAGTCAGGAGACCCAGTACTTC
TRBD1	TRBV9	few	TRBJ2-1	CASSLKTGGNEQFF	TGTGCCAGCAGCTTAAAGACAGGGGGCAATGAGCAGTTCTTC
.	TRBV7-3	few	TRBJ2-7	CASSPPLSYEQYF	TGTGCCAGCAGCCCTCCTCTCTCCTACGAGCAGTACTTC
.	TRBV12-3/TRBV12-4	.	TRBJ2-1	CASSYTQGFPPTF	TGTGCCAGCAGCTATACCCAGGGGTTTCCGCCAACCTTC
.	TRBV6-5	few	TRBJ2-1	CASSYLRGEQFF	TGTGCCAGCAGTTACCTGAGAGGGGAGCAGTTCTTC
TRBD2	TRBV19	.	TRBJ2-4	CASSIDQGGSGRDIQYF	TGTGCCAGTAGTATAGATCAGGGAGGGTCCGGACGGGACATTCAGTACTTC
.	TRBV7-2	.	TRBJ1-1	CASSLVPGNTEAFF	TGTGCCAGCAGCTTAGTTCCAGGGAACACTGAAGCTTTCTTT
TRBD1	TRBV5-1	.	TRBJ2-5	CASSRQGAYEETQYF	TGCGCCAGCAGCAGACAGGGGGCCTATGAGGAGACCCAGTACTTC
.	TRBV12-3/TRBV12-4	few	TRBJ2-1	CASSTYSGDDEQFF	TGTGCCAGCAGTACTTATTCGGGGGACGATGAGCAGTTCTTC
.	TRBV5-1	.	TRBJ2-5	CASSLEGTLETQYF	TGCGCCAGCAGCTTGGAAGGGACACTGGAGACCCAGTACTTC
.	TRBV5-1	many	TRBJ2-3	CASSLEEPRDTQYF	TGCGCCAGCAGCTTGGAGGAGCCCCGAGATACGCAGTATTTT
.	TRBV7-2	.	TRBJ2-5	CASSPDGRKTQYF	TGTGCCAGCAGCCCCGACGGGCGGAAGACCCAGTACTTC
.	TRBV29-1	few	TRBJ2-7	CSVRPSYYEQYF	TGCAGCGTACGGCCCTCCTACTACGAGCAGTACTTC
TRBD1	TRBV7-2	.	TRBJ2-7	CASSLARDRGSSYEQYF	TGTGCCAGCAGCTTAGCCCGGGACAGGGGGTCCTCCTACGAGCAGTACTTC
TRBD1	TRBV3-1	few	TRBJ1-2	CASSQDLGQYNYGYTF	TGTGCCAGCAGCCAAGATCTGGGACAGTACAACTATGGCTACACCTTC
.	TRBV7-3	once	TRBJ2-3	CASSFGNAQGTDTQYF	TGTGCCAGCAGCTTCGGAAACGCCCAGGGCACAGATACGCAGTATTTT
.	TRBV28	.	TRBJ2-3	CASNRGDRTDTQYF	TGTGCCAGCAATAGGGGAGATCGTACAGATACGCAGTATTTT
.	TRBV20-1	.	TRBJ1-1	CSASLSWGIEAFF	TGCAGTGCTAGTCTATCATGGGGGATTGAAGCTTTCTTT
.	TRBV27	.	TRBJ2-3	CASSLGIRSSTDTQYF	TGTGCCAGCAGTTTAGGGATACGTTCTAGCACAGATACGCAGTATTTT
TRBD1	TRBV11-2	.	TRBJ2-1	CASSRQGRVDEQFF	TGTGCCAGCAGCCGACAGGGCAGGGTTGATGAGCAGTTCTTC
.	TRBV2	.	TRBJ2-7	CASSVSSEQYF	TGTGCCAGCAGTGTTAGTAGCGAGCAGTACTTC
.	TRBV7-6	few	TRBJ1-1	CASSLGLLGTEAFF	TGTGCCAGCAGCTTAGGGCTCTTGGGCACTGAAGCTTTCTTT
TRBD2	TRBV18	.	TRBJ2-7	CASSPPGLAVSNEQYF	TGTGCCAGCTCACCGCCGGGACTAGCGGTTAGCAACGAGCAGTACTTC
.	TRBV10-3	many	TRBJ1-5	CASDSGGNDQPQHF	TGTGCCAGTGACAGTGGGGGAAACGATCAGCCCCAGCATTTT
TRBD2	TRBV10-3	few	TRBJ2-1	CAIRPGLAGETYNEQFF	TGTGCCATCAGACCGGGACTAGCGGGGGAGACCTACAATGAGCAGTTCTTC
TRBD2	TRBV2	.	TRBJ2-3	CASGGGSNTQYF	TGTGCCAGCGGGGGGGGAAGTAATACGCAGTATTTT
.	TRBV6-5	.	TRBJ2-1	CASSYEISNEQFF	TGTGCCAGCAGTTACGAGATTTCAAATGAGCAGTTCTTC
TRBD1	TRBV28	many	TRBJ2-4	CASSLGQEKNIQYF	TGTGCCAGCAGTTTGGGACAGGAAAAAAACATTCAGTACTTC
.	TRBV12-3/TRBV12-4	.	TRBJ1-5	CASSLGGRNQPQHF	TGTGCCAGCAGTTTAGGAGGGCGCAATCAGCCCCAGCATTTT
.	TRBV5-1	few	TRBJ2-7	CASSLTGSGDEQYF	TGCGCCAGCAGCTTGACAGGGTCAGGCGACGAGCAGTACTTC
.	TRBV28	many	TRBJ1-3	CASSLRPPRGGNTIYF	TGTGCCAGCAGTTTACGCCCCCCCAGGGGTGGAAACACCATATATTTT
TRBD1	TRBV6-1	.	TRBJ1-1	CASSDDRGGTEAFF	TGTGCCAGCAGTGACGACAGGGGAGGGACTGAAGCTTTCTTT
.	TRBV5-1	.	TRBJ2-3	CASRTEPGRTADTQYF	TGCGCCAGCAGAACCGAGCCGGGGCGAACAGCAGATACGCAGTATTTT
.	TRBV24-1	.	TRBJ2-4	CATSEGTAKNIQYF	TGTGCCACCAGTGAAGGGACAGCCAAAAACATTCAGTACTTC
.	TRBV5-1	few	TRBJ1-6	CASSLDGQTNSPLHF	TGCGCCAGCAGCTTGGACGGACAGACAAATTCACCCCTCCACTTT
.	TRBV29-1	.	TRBJ1-4	CSVDGGEGEKLFF	TGCAGCGTTGACGGTGGGGAGGGAGAAAAACTGTTTTTT